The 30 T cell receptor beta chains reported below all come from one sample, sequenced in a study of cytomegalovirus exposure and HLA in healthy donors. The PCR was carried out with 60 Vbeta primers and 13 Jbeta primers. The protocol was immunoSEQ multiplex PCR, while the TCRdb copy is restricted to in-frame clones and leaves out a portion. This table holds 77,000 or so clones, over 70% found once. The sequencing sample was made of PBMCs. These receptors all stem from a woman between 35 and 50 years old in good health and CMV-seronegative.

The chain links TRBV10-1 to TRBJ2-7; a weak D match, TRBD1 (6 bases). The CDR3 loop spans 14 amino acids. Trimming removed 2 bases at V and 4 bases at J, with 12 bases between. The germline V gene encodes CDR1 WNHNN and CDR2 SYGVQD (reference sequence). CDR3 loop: CASSEGQSLYEQYF. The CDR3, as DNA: TGCGCCAGCAGTGAGGGACAGAGCCTTTACGAGCAGTACTTC.

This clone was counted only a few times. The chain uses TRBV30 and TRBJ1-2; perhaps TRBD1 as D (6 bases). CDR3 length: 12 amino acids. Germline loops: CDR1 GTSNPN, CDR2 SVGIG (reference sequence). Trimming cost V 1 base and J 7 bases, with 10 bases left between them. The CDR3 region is CAWSEGVGGYTF. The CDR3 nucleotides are TGTGCCTGGAGTGAGGGGGTGGGTGGCTACACCTTC.

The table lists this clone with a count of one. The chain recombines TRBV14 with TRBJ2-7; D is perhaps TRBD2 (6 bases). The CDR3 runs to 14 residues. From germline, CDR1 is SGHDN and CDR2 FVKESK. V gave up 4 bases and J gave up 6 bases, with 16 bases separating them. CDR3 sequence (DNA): TGTGCCAGCAGCCCACCCGGGAGAAGTTCCGAGCAGTACTTC. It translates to CASSPPGRSSEQYF.

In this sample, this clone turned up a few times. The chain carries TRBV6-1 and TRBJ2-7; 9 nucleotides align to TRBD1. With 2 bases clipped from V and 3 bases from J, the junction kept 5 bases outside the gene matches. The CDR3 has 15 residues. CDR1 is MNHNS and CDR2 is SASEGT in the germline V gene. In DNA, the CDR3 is TGTGCCAGCAGTGAATCGACAGGGGGAATCTACGAGCAGTACTTC. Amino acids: CASSESTGGIYEQYF.

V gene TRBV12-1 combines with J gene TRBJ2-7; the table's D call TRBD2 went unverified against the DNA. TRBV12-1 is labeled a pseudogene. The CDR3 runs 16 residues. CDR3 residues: CASSSQTSGVPYEQYF. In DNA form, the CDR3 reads TGTGCCAGCAGCTCTCAGACTAGCGGGGTCCCCTACGAGCAGTACTTC.

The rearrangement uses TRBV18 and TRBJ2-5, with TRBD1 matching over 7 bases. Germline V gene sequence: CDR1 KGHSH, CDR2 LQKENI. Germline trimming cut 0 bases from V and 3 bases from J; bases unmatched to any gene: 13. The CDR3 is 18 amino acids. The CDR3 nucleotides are TGTGCCAGCTCACCACCAGAGATTGTGACAGGGCTGAAAGAGACCCAGTACTTC. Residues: CASSPPEIVTGLKETQYF. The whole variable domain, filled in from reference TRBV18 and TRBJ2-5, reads NAGVMQNPRHLVRRRGQEARLRCSPMKGHSHVYWYRQLPEEGLKFMVYLQKENIIDESGMPKERFSAEFPKEGPSILRIQQVVRGDSAAYFCASSPPEIVTGLKETQYFGPGTRLLVL.

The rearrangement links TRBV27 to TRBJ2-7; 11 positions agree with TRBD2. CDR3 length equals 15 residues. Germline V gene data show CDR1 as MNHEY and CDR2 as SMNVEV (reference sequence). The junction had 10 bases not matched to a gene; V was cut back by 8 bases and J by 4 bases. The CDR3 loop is CASRNSGRAPYEQYF. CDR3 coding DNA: TGTGCCAGCCGCAATAGCGGGAGGGCCCCGTACGAGCAGTACTTC.

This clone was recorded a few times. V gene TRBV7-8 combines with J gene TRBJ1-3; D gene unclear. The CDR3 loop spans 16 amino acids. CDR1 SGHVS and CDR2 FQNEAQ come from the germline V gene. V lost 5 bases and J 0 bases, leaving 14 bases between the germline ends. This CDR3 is CASSERLLSSGNTIYF. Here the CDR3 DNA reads TGTGCCAGCAGCGAAAGACTCTTGAGCTCTGGAAACACCATATATTTT.

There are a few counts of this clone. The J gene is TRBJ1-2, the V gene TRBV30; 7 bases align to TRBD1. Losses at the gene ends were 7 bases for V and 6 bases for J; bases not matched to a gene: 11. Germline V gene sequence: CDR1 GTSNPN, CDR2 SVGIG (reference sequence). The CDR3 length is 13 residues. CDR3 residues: CAFRQGGGHGYTF. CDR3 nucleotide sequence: TGTGCCTTCAGACAGGGCGGTGGCCATGGCTACACCTTC.

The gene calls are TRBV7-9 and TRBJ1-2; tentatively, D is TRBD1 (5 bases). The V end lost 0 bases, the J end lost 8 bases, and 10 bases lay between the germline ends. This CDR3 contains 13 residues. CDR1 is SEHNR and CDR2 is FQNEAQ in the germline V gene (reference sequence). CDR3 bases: TGTGCCAGCAGCTTAGCTTCCCAGGGCGGCTACACCTTC. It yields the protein CASSLASQGGYTF.

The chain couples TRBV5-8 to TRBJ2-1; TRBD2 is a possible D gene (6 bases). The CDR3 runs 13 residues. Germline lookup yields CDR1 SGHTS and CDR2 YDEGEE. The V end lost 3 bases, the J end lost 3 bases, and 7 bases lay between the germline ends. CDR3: CASSWDFYNEQFF. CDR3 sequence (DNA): TGTGCCAGCAGCTGGGACTTCTACAATGAGCAGTTCTTC.

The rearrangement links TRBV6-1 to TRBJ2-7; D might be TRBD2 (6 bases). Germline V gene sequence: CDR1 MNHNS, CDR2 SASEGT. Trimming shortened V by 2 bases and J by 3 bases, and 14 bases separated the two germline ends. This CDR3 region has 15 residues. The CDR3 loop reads CASSETGERNYEQYF. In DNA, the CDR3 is TGTGCCAGCAGTGAAACGGGGGAGAGAAACTACGAGCAGTACTTC.

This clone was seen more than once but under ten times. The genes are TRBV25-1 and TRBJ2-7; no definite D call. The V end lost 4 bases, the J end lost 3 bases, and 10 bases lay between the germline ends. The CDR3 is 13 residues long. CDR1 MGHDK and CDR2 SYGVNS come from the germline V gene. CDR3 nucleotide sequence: TGTGCCAGCAGTGGAGGCCTGGACTACGAGCAGTACTTC. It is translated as CASSGGLDYEQYF.

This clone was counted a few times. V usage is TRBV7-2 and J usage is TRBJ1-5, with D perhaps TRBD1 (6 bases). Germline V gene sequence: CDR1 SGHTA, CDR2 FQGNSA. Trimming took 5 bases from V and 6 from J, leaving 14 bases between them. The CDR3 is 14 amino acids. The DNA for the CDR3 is TGTGCCAGCAGCGCCCACAGGGAACGTCAGCCCCAGCATTTT. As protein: CASSAHRERQPQHF.

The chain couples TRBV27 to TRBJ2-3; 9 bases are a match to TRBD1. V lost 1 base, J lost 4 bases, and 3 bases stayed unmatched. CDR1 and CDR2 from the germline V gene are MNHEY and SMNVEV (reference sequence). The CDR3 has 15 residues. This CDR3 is CASSLLGQGADTQYF. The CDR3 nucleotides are TGTGCCAGCAGTTTATTGGGACAGGGCGCAGATACGCAGTATTTT.

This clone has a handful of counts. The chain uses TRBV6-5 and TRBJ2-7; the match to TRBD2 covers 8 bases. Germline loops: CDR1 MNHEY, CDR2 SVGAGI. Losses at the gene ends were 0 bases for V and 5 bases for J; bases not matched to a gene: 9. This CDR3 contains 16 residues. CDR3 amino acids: CASSYSLAATPHEQYF. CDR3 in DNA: TGTGCCAGCAGTTACTCACTAGCGGCAACCCCCCACGAGCAGTACTTC.

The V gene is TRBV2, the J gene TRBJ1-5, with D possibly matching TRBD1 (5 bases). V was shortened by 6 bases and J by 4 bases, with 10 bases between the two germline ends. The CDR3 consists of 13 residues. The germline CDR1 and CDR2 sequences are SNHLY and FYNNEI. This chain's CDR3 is CASRPKGNQPQHF. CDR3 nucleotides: TGTGCCAGCAGACCTAAGGGGAATCAGCCCCAGCATTTT.

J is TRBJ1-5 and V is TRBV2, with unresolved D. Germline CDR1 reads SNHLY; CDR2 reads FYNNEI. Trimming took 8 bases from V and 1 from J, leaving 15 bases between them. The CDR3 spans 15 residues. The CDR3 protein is CASRHEEASNQPQHF. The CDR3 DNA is TGTGCCAGCCGTCACGAGGAGGCGAGCAATCAGCCCCAGCATTTT.

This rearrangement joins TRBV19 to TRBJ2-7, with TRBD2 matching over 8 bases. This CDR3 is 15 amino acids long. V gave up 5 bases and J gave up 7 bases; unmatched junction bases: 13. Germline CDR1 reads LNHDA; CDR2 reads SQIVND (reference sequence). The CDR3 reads CASSPLLAAYLEQYF. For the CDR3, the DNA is TGTGCCAGTAGTCCCCTACTAGCGGCCTATTTGGAGCAGTACTTC.

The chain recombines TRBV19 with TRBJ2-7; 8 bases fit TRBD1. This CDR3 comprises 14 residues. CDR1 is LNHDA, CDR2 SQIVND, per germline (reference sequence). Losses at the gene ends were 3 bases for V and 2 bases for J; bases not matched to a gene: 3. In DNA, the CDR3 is TGTGCCAGTAGTATGACAGGGGATGCCTACGAGCAGTACTTC. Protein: CASSMTGDAYEQYF.

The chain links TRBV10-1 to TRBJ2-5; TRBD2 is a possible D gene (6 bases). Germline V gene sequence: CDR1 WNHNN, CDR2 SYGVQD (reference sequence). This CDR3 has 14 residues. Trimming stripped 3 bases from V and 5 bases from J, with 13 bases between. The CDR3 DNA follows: TGCGCCAGCAGTGACGGGGGTAACCTGGAGACCCAGTACTTC. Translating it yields CASSDGGNLETQYF.

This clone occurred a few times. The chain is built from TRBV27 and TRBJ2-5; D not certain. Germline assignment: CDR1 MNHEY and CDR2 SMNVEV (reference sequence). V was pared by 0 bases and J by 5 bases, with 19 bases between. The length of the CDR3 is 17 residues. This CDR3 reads CASSLSPQNLRWETQYF. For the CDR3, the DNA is TGTGCCAGCAGTTTATCGCCACAAAACCTCCGATGGGAGACCCAGTACTTC.

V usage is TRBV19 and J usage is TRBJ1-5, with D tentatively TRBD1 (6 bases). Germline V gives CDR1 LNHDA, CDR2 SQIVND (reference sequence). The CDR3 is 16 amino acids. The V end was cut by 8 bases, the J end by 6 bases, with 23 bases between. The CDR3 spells CASAAGAGASVQPQHF. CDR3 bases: TGTGCCAGTGCCGCTGGGGCAGGGGCGTCCGTTCAGCCCCAGCATTTT.

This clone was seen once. CDR3 protein: CASSEALAGALTDTQYF. Written as DNA, the CDR3 is TGTGCCAGCAGTGAAGCGCTAGCGGGGGCGCTTACAGATACGCAGTATTTT. This sequence joins TRBV6-1 and TRBJ2-3, with 10 bases lining up with TRBD2. The CDR3 loop spans 17 amino acids. V trimming: 0 bases; J trimming: 3 bases; junction bases outside the gene matches: 6. From germline, CDR1 is MNHNS and CDR2 SASEGT.

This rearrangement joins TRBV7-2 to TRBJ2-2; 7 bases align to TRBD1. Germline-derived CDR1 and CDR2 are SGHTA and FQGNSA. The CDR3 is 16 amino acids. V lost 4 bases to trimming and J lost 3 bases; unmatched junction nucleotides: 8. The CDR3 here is CASSSSGTVHTGELFF. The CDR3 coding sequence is TGTGCCAGCAGCTCCTCCGGGACAGTCCACACCGGGGAGCTGTTTTTT.

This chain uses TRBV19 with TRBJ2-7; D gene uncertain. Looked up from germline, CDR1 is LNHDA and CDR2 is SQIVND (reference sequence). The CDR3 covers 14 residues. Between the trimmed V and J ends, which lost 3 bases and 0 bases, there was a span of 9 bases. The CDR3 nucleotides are TGTGCCAGTAGTATTGGGCAGCTCTCCTACGAGCAGTACTTC. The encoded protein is CASSIGQLSYEQYF.

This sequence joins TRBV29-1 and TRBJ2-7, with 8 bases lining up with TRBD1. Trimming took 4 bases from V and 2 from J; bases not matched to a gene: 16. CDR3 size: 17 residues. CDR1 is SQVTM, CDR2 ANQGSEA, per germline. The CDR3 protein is CSVVRSPDRGGAYEQYF. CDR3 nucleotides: TGCAGCGTTGTAAGGAGTCCCGACAGGGGAGGCGCCTACGAGCAGTACTTC.

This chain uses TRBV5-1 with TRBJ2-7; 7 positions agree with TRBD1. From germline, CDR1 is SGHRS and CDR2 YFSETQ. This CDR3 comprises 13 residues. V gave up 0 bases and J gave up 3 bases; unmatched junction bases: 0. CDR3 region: CASSLGTGYEQYF. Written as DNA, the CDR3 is TGCGCCAGCAGCTTGGGGACAGGCTACGAGCAGTACTTC.

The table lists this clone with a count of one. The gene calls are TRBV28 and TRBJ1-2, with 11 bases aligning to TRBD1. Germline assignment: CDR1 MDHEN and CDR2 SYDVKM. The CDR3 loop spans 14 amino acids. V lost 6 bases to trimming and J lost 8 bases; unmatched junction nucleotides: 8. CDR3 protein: CASRIGQGAGGYTF. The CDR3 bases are TGTGCCAGCAGGATAGGACAGGGGGCTGGGGGCTACACCTTC.

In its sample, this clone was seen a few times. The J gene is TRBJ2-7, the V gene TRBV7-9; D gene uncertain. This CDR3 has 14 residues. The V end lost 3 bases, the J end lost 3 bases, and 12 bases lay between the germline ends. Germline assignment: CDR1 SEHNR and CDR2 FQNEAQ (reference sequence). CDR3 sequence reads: CASSLRDSIYEQYF. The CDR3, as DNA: TGTGCCAGCAGCTTGCGAGACTCAATCTACGAGCAGTACTTC.